These T cell receptor beta chains were read from a single sample in a study of graft-versus-host responses after intestinal transplantation. The repertoire was sequenced with immunoSEQ multiplex PCR; TCRdb's copy has only in-frame clones and lacks some. This sample has about 97,000 clones, with approximately 90% found just once. The sequenced sample was PBMCs, obtained approximately 420 days after intestinal transplant. The receptors stem from a human patient who received an intestinal transplant, so some T cells may come from the graft donor. The CDR3 runs from the conserved cysteine through the conserved F or W. The D gene is left open where the match is weak. Some rows mark clone size as missing; the rest say once, few, many or name a class of expanded clone.

TRBJ1-1	.	TRBV7-9	TRBD1	TGTGCCAGCAGCTCCCGCTATCGTCTTGGCACAGGGGGGGACACTGAAGCTTTCTTT	CASSSRYRLGTGGDTEAFF
TRBJ2-7	.	TRBV10-3	.	TGTGCCATCAGTGAATTGCAGGGGGGGCGTGAGCAGTACTTC	CAISELQGGREQYF
TRBJ1-5	.	TRBV6-4	.	TGTGCCAGCAGTGACCGAGGGCGGATGAGCAATCAGCCCCAGCATTTT	CASSDRGRMSNQPQHF
TRBJ1-2	.	TRBV13	.	TGTGCCAGCAGCTTAGGAGGAGGGGGAACCAACTATGGCTACACCTTC	CASSLGGGGTNYGYTF
TRBJ2-3	.	TRBV11-2	TRBD2	TGTGCCAGCAGCTTGAACAGCGGGGGGAGCACAGATACGCAGTATTTT	CASSLNSGGSTDTQYF
TRBJ1-1	few	TRBV7-2	.	TGTGCCAGCAGCCGGGGCCGCGGCGGCACTGAAGCTTTCTTT	CASSRGRGGTEAFF
TRBJ1-3	.	TRBV4-1	.	TGCGCCAGCAGCCGGGGACCGGAATCTGGAAACACCATATATTTT	CASSRGPESGNTIYF
TRBJ2-1	.	TRBV5-4	.	TGTGCCAGCAGCTTGTCGGGGGACGCCTACAATGAGCAGTTCTTC	CASSLSGDAYNEQFF
TRBJ2-7	.	TRBV5-1	.	TGCGCCAGCAGTTCGGGGGGCGGATCCTACGAGCAGTACTTC	CASSSGGGSYEQYF
TRBJ2-2	.	TRBV5-1	.	TGCGCCAGCAGCTTGGGACTAGATAACACCGGGGAGCTGTTTTTT	CASSLGLDNTGELFF
TRBJ2-7	.	TRBV7-9	.	TGTGCCAGCAGCTTAGTAGGGCTCTACGAGCAGTACTTC	CASSLVGLYEQYF
TRBJ1-1	.	TRBV11-2	TRBD1	TGTGCCAGCAGCAGGGACAGGAACACTGAAGCTTTCTTT	CASSRDRNTEAFF
TRBJ1-1	.	TRBV4-1	.	TGCGCCAGCAGCCAAGATGGGGGCGGACCGGGACGTATGAACACTGAAGCTTTCTTT	CASSQDGGGPGRMNTEAFF
TRBJ1-5	.	TRBV7-6	.	TGTGCCAGCAGCCCGAGTCCCGATAGCAATCAGCCCCAGCATTTT	CASSPSPDSNQPQHF
TRBJ2-1	.	TRBV7-3	.	TGTGCCAGCAGCTCCAGTAAAACGAATGAGCAGTTCTTC	CASSSSKTNEQFF
TRBJ1-1	once	TRBV28	.	TGTGCCAGCAGTTTATACCAGGGAATTGGCGCTGAAGCTTTCTTT	CASSLYQGIGAEAFF
TRBJ1-1	.	TRBV11-2	.	TGTGCCAGCAGCTCCACCCCAAACACTGAAGCTTTCTTT	CASSSTPNTEAFF
TRBJ1-1	.	TRBV2	TRBD1	TGTGCCAGCAGTGCCGAGGGGGCGGGGGACACTGAAGCTTTCTTT	CASSAEGAGDTEAFF
TRBJ2-6	.	TRBV5-1	.	TGCGCCAGCAGCTTGGATGCTGGCGGGGCCAACGTCCTGACTTTC	CASSLDAGGANVLTF
TRBJ1-1	.	TRBV27	.	TGTGCCAGCAGTTTAGGGGGGAACACTGAAGCTTTCTTT	CASSLGGNTEAFF
TRBJ2-3	.	TRBV2	.	TGTGCCAGCAGTGACACCACAGGGACAGATACGCAGTATTTT	CASSDTTGTDTQYF
TRBJ1-5	.	TRBV19	.	TGTGCCAGTAGTGCAACCGGGAGTTTCGGCAATCAGCCCCAGCATTTT	CASSATGSFGNQPQHF
TRBJ2-7	.	TRBV5-4	.	TGTGCCAGCAGCTTGATCGGACGGGCCGGCGAGCAGTACTTC	CASSLIGRAGEQYF
TRBJ2-7	.	TRBV27	.	TGTGCCAGCAGTTTATCGGGGGACTGGCCCTACGAGCAGTACTTC	CASSLSGDWPYEQYF
TRBJ2-7	.	TRBV5-6	.	TGTGCCAGCAGAGGAGGGTCCTACGAGCAGTACTTC	CASRGGSYEQYF
TRBJ1-1	.	TRBV7-9	TRBD1	TGTGCCAGCAGCCCGACAGGGGCGTTGGTAGCTTTCTTT	CASSPTGALVAFF
TRBJ1-2	.	TRBV2	.	TGTGCCAGCAGTAAGGGAGTCTATGGCTACACCTTC	CASSKGVYGYTF
TRBJ2-5	.	TRBV5-1	.	TGCGCCAGCAGCTTGGTGGAGGGGGTGCAGACCCAGTACTTC	CASSLVEGVQTQYF
TRBJ1-5	.	TRBV13	.	TGTGCCAGCAGCTTAGGGGCAGCCCGGGAGCCCCAGCATTTT	CASSLGAAREPQHF
TRBJ2-7	.	TRBV5-1	TRBD1	TGCGCCAGCAGCTCGCAGGGGGCCCCCTACGAGCAGTACTTC	CASSSQGAPYEQYF
TRBJ2-2	.	TRBV7-9	.	TGTGCCAGCAGTTTGAAGGGGACGAACACCGGGGAGCTGTTTTTT	CASSLKGTNTGELFF
TRBJ2-1	.	TRBV9	TRBD2	TGTGCCAGCACCCGCGGGGGATACGGTATGGGGAATGAGCAGTTCTTC	CASTRGGYGMGNEQFF
TRBJ1-5	.	TRBV28	.	TGTGCCAGCAGTTTATCCGACTTTAGCAATCAGCCCCAGCATTTT	CASSLSDFSNQPQHF
TRBJ1-1	.	TRBV6-5	TRBD1	TGTGCCAGCACCAGGACAGGGGCTGAAGCTTTCTTT	CASTRTGAEAFF
TRBJ1-2	.	TRBV28	TRBD1	TGTGCCAGCAGTTTGGGGGACAGGGGCTATGGCTACACCTTC	CASSLGDRGYGYTF
TRBJ1-1	.	TRBV19	TRBD1	TGTGCCAGTAGTACCCCGGGACAGGGGAAACCTGAAGCTTTCTTT	CASSTPGQGKPEAFF
TRBJ1-2	.	TRBV29-1	.	TGCAGCGTTGAAGATTCTGTCTTGGGCGGCTACACCTTC	CSVEDSVLGGYTF
TRBJ2-3	.	TRBV4-2	.	TGTGCCAGCAGCCAAGCCGGGGTTGCTGATACGCAGTATTTT	CASSQAGVADTQYF
TRBJ2-1	.	TRBV6-5	TRBD1	TGTGCCAGCAGTTACTCAGGGACAGGGGGTTCCTATGAGCAGTTCTTC	CASSYSGTGGSYEQFF
TRBJ2-1	once	TRBV7-7	.	TGTGCTAGCAGCGACCTACTGGGGGGGCCTACGAATGAGCAGTTCTTC	CASSDLLGGPTNEQFF
TRBJ1-1	once	TRBV9	TRBD1	TGTGCCAGCAGCGCCTCCGACAGGGGGAACACTGAAGCTTTCTTT	CASSASDRGNTEAFF
TRBJ1-1	once	TRBV7-2	.	TGTGCCAGCAGCCGCAGGACGAACACTGAAGCTTTCTTT	CASSRRTNTEAFF
TRBJ2-1	medium-sized	TRBV27	.	TGTGCCAGCAGTTTGGGGGCAGGGTACAATGAGCAGTTCTTC	CASSLGAGYNEQFF
TRBJ2-7	.	TRBV6-5	TRBD1	TGTGCCAGCAGTTGGGGACAGGGGAGTGAGGAGCAGTACTTC	CASSWGQGSEEQYF
TRBJ2-7	.	TRBV2	.	TGTGCCAGCAGTGTCGACAGGAAATACGAGCAGTACTTC	CASSVDRKYEQYF
TRBJ1-1	.	TRBV2	.	TGTGCCAGCAGTGAAGCCGGGACCATGAACACTGAAGCTTTCTTT	CASSEAGTMNTEAFF